This TCR beta chain was profiled in a study of long-term antiretroviral therapy in people with HIV. Trimming shortened V by 2 bases and J by 4 bases, and 10 bases separated the two germline ends. CDR1 and CDR2 (germline): SGHNT, YYREEE (reference sequence). This CDR3 is built from 14 residues. Sequencing used immunoSEQ v3.0 at survey level. Profiled with immunoSEQ multiplex PCR; TCRdb holds only in-frame clones, not every one. The profile shows 20,000 to 25,000 clones, about four fifths of them singletons. This clonotype was sampled from a woman younger than 45 with HIV. This material consisted of unsorted PBMCs, taken 0.2 years after starting antiretroviral therapy. This chain links TRBV5-4 with TRBJ2-4; tentative D call: TRBD1 (5 bases). The CDR3 here is CASSLRGVKNIQYF. The CDR3 DNA sequence: TGTGCCAGCAGCTTAAGGGGCGTAAAAAACATTCAGTACTTC.